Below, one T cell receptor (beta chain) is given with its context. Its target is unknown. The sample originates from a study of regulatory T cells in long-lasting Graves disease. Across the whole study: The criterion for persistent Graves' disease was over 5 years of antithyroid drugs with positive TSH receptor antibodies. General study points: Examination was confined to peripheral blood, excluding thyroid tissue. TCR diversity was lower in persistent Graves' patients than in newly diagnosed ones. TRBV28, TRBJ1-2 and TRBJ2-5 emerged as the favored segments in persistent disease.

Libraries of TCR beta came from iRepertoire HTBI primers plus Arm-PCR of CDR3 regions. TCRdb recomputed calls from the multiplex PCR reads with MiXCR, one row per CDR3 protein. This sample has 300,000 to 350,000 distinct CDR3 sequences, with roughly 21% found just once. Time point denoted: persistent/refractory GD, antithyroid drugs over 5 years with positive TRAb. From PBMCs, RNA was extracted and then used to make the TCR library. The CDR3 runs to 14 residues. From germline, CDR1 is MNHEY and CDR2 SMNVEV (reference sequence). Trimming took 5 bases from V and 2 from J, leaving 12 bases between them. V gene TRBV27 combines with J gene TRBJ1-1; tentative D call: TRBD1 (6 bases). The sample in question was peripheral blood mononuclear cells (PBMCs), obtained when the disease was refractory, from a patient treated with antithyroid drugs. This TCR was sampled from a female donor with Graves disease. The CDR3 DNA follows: TGTGCCAGCAGTATAAACAGGGACAACACTGAAGCTTTCTTT. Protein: CASSINRDNTEAFF.